This TCR beta chain emerged from a study of HIV-infected patients and healthy controls (dated by TCRdb to the mid-2010s). The study in broad terms: The question the study tested was whether immune perturbation and reconstitution could be captured by deep TCR repertoire sequencing of small blood samples from HIV patients.

Overall study results and their limits: Processing included only sixteen HIV-infected individuals, and this was regarded by the authors as a major limit on how widely the findings apply. Unequal numbers of distinct sequences between patients and controls complicated comparisons, and size-matching overweighted rare events from HIV-infected data. In HIV-infected patients, the apparent post-therapy recovery of the Gini index was not replicated in size-matched repertoire data. HIV-infected repertoires had significantly higher mean Gini indices than controls, possibly reflecting oligoclonality. The use of whole blood limited sequencing depth and precluded separation of the dynamics of distinct T-cell subpopulations. Donor HLA types were not determined in the study. The observed differences in diversity were not explained by the slight differences in age and sex profiles between the study cohorts. Eight alpha and eight beta V genes showed significantly different mean usage between HIV-infected patients and controls. The pairing of alpha and beta chains was not determined in the samples. Compared with untreated HIV+ repertoires, healthy control repertoires had roughly threefold more distinct CDR3s and higher Shannon diversity. Healthy controls shared more CDR3s between individuals than HIV+ patients, by Jaccard index and by count of highly shared sequences. During therapy, HIV-associated CDR3s significantly decreased in frequency, while CMV-associated CDR3s did not change significantly, though most became more frequent. MAIT cell alpha-chain CDR3s were found at high frequency in healthy controls but were severely depleted in HIV+ repertoires.

SuperScript III was used to reverse transcribe 500 ng RNA with primers targeting the alpha and beta constant regions. Separate alpha and beta chain libraries were generated by chain-specific third strand synthesis with multiplexing indices. To avoid primer bias, the protocol used one single primer pair to amplify every rearrangement within a chain, and the protocol also attached molecular barcodes to each cDNA molecule. Purified cDNA was joined by T4 RNA Ligase 1 to a 5' RACE adapter carrying a random hexamer and the SP2 sequencing primer site. Second strand synthesis was primed from the SP2 site with Phusion polymerase, using slow temperature ramps to favor optimal annealing. Two random hexamer sequences, both added before amplification and joined together, made up the 12-nucleotide barcode of each molecule. A short first PCR added P5 and P7 adapter elements plus a second index, followed by an approximately 21-cycle amplification PCR with P5s and P7 primers. A total of around 27 PCR cycles were applied to the libraries, which were quantified on a Qubit, sized on a Bioanalyzer, and diluted to 4 nM. Sequencing of the normalized libraries was done on an Illumina MiSeq using 2 x 250 paired-end kits. Reverse transcription reactions were cleaned up on MinElute columns and eluted into 10 ul Tris-Cl. A 1:1 ratio of AMPure XP beads was used to clean the adapter ligations after they had run for around 25 hours at 16 degrees C. The authors processed their data as follows. Demultiplexed FASTQ files were processed with a modified Decombinator that output V, J, insert and barcode information. Sequences that shared a barcode but differed from the dominant sequence were treated as errors and discarded, and barcodes were clustered at Levenshtein distance 3 and counted to estimate the original cDNA molecules. The R packages ineq, vegan, igraph and RCytoscape were used for downstream analyses, with IMGT nomenclature and CDR3 definitions applied. The authors computed V gene usage over distinct sequences and counted each TCR a single time to avoid skew from clonal expansion. Unique CDR3 amino acid sequences within a donor were connected in similarity networks whenever two sequences differed by a single Levenshtein edit. Published HIV-specific CDR3s (around 100 alpha, 600 to 850 beta) and CMV-specific CDR3s (around 13 alpha, a few hundred beta) were compiled and searched for in the repertoires. Random subsampling to size-matched repertoires showed patients' decreased diversity was not caused by their lower sequence numbers. In-frame beta chains were kept once TCRdb had trimmed the public reads at Q25 with fastp and called clones with MiXCR. Under each unique CDR3 protein, matching rows form one entry showing the most common genes and DNA. The V and J calls and clone size come from TCRdb's table, not from the authors' own analysis. The sample data list roughly 16,000 distinct CDR3 sequences, and around 5.5% of these were observed just once. Under 2.5% of the sample lies in the top ten.

There are many counts of this clonotype. Its antigen is not yet known. Base qualities were left out, and no much larger clone turns up one base away. Whole blood was used without cell fractionation, so the repertoire reflected all unsorted peripheral T cells. As controls, about nine uninfected healthy donors were sampled, and four of those donors gave samples twice, roughly 3 months apart. A roughly 2.7 ml sample of peripheral blood was drawn into Tempus tubes for RNA extraction. Residual genomic DNA was removed with the TURBO-DNase kit and globin mRNA was depleted with GLOBINclear. The clonotype was recovered from an adult in good health. The sequencing input was blood.

The nucleotides are TGTGCCGTAAGTCAGGGCTTGGGCTACGAGCAGTACTTC. Its protein is CAVSQGLGYEQYF. Recombination joined TRBV6-5 with TRBJ2-7; TRBD1 is a weak D gene call, 5 bases matching. CDR1 and CDR2 (MNHEY, SVGAGI) derive from the germline V gene. Trimming takes 11 bases from V and 3 bases from J, and the germline ends sit 17 bases apart. From its cysteine to its phenylalanine, the CDR3 spans 13 amino acids. Of all the DNA, just the CDR3 is kept, 39 bases in frame from base 1.